Shown below are 32 T cell receptor beta chains from a single sample sequenced in a study of cytomegalovirus exposure and HLA in healthy donors. PCR used 60 Vbeta primers and 13 Jbeta primers. Profiled with immunoSEQ multiplex PCR; TCRdb holds only in-frame clones, not every one. The sample lists fewer than 200,000 clones, 76% occurring once. The sequencing input was PBMCs. The receptors were sampled from a female donor in good health and CMV-seronegative.

The chain links TRBV5-1 to TRBJ2-4; 7 bases map to TRBD1. The CDR3 sequence is 16 residues long. With V trimmed by 7 bases and J by 7 bases, 17 bases remained unmatched. Per the germline V gene, CDR1 is SGHRS and CDR2 is YFSETQ. The CDR3 coding sequence is TGCGCCAGCGCAACGGCGGCAGGGGGTCGGAGGAACATTCAGTACTTC. It specifies CASATAAGGRRNIQYF.

The chain joins TRBV6-1 to TRBJ1-2, with D possibly matching TRBD1 (5 bases). Trimming took 6 bases from V and 2 from J, leaving 16 bases between them. The CDR3 is 15 residues long. The germline V gene has CDR1 MNHNS and CDR2 SASEGT. In DNA form, the CDR3 reads TGTGCCAGCAGGCCAACCGGGACTACGAACTATGGCTACACCTTC. Its translation is CASRPTGTTNYGYTF.

The chain joins TRBV5-1 to TRBJ2-7, with D maybe TRBD1 (5 bases). Trimming took 7 bases from V and 2 from J, leaving 19 bases between them. Germline CDR1 reads SGHRS; CDR2 reads YFSETQ. The CDR3 length is 15 residues. CDR3 residues: CASRNEPGITYEQYF. The DNA for the CDR3 is TGCGCCAGCCGGAATGAGCCAGGGATAACCTACGAGCAGTACTTC.

This chain connects TRBV11-2 to TRBJ2-4, with D maybe TRBD2 (5 bases). V was shortened by 6 bases and J by 8 bases, with 20 bases between the two germline ends. This CDR3 contains 15 residues. Looked up from germline, CDR1 is SGHAT and CDR2 is FQNNGV. The CDR3 sequence is CASRQFSQLEDIQYF. The CDR3 DNA reads as TGTGCCAGCAGGCAATTTTCCCAACTAGAGGACATTCAGTACTTC.

V and J are TRBV9 and TRBJ1-5, with D maybe TRBD1 (6 bases). The CDR3 is 15 residues long. V lost 4 bases and J 5 bases, leaving 16 bases between the germline ends. Germline V CDR1 and CDR2: SGDLS, YYNGEE. CDR3 sequence reads: CASSPKGRGDQPQHF. In nucleotides, the CDR3 is TGTGCCAGCAGCCCGAAGGGCAGGGGTGATCAGCCCCAGCATTTT.

This rearrangement joins TRBV4-3 to TRBJ1-3; D unclear. The CDR3 has 17 amino acids. Germline CDR1 reads LGHNA; CDR2 reads YSLEER. Between the trimmed V and J ends, which lost 4 bases and 4 bases, there was a span of 20 bases. CDR3 sequence: CASSRNIGGAEGNTIYF. CDR3 nucleotides: TGCGCCAGCAGCCGAAATATAGGCGGAGCCGAAGGAAACACCATATATTTT.

In its sample, this clone was seen a few times. V is TRBV5-4 and J is TRBJ1-1; the D gene is possibly TRBD1 (5 bases). The V and J ends lost 2 bases and 2 bases respectively, with 13 bases between them. The CDR3 loop spans 15 amino acids. Germline loops: CDR1 SGHNT, CDR2 YYREEE (reference sequence). The CDR3 reads CASSFFSRANTEAFF. The CDR3 coding sequence is TGTGCCAGCAGCTTCTTTTCCAGGGCCAACACTGAAGCTTTCTTT.

The CDR3 here is CASNDRATGELFF. The CDR3 DNA follows: TGTGCCAGCAACGACAGGGCCACCGGGGAGCTGTTTTTT. V and J are TRBV28 and TRBJ2-2; 7 bases are a match to TRBD1. The length of the CDR3 is 13 residues. CDR1 is MDHEN and CDR2 is SYDVKM in the germline V gene. The ends lost 7 bases at V and 4 bases at J; junction bases unmatched: 3.

V and J are TRBV7-2 and TRBJ2-7, with 9 bases aligning to TRBD2. This CDR3 is 13 amino acids long. The trim removed 5 bases at V and 5 bases at J, leaving 4 bases unmatched. The germline CDR1 and CDR2 sequences are SGHTA and FQGNSA. The CDR3 DNA reads TGTGCCAGCAGCGCCAGGACTAGCGACGAGCAGTACTTC. This translates into CASSARTSDEQYF.

This clone was counted once. The CDR3 nucleotides are TGTGCCAGTAGTAACAAGACTAGCGGGAGGGCCTACAATGAGCAGTTCTTC. The encoded protein is CASSNKTSGRAYNEQFF. This sequence joins TRBV19 and TRBJ2-1, with 14 bases fitting TRBD2. V trimming: 4 bases; J trimming: 2 bases; junction bases outside the gene matches: 4. The CDR3 has 17 residues. CDR1 LNHDA and CDR2 SQIVND come from the germline V gene (reference sequence). The full variable domain, in which reference TRBV19 and TRBJ2-1 provide the parts outside the CDR3, is DGGITQSPKYLFRKEGQNVTLSCEQNLNHDAMYWYRQDPGQGLRLIYYSQIVNDFQKGDIAEGYSVSREKKESFPLTVTSAQKNPTAFYLCASSNKTSGRAYNEQFFGPGTRLTVL.

This chain links TRBV10-3 with TRBJ1-4; possible D gene TRBD1, 5 bases. CDR3 length: 11 residues. Germline V gene lookup returns CDR1 ENHRY and CDR2 SYGVKD. In DNA, the CDR3 is TGTTCGCGGGGGGTTGGGGAAAAACTGTTTTTT. This codes for CSRGVGEKLFF.

The chain is built from TRBV7-6 and TRBJ1-1; 7 bases line up with TRBD1. The CDR3 is 13 residues long. Losses at the gene ends were 4 bases for V and 4 bases for J; bases not matched to a gene: 3. From germline, CDR1 is SGHVS and CDR2 FNYEAQ. CDR3 sequence (DNA): TGTGCCAGCAGCTGGCGACAGGGCACTGAAGCTTTCTTT. It codes for CASSWRQGTEAFF.

On this clone itself: Relative to the germline gene, one junction end is altered; a read error may explain this. The rearrangement uses TRBV4-3 and TRBJ2-4; D possibly corresponds to TRBD2 (7 bases). Germline values: CDR1 LGHNA, CDR2 YSLEER. The CDR3 runs to 16 residues. CDR3 residues: CASSPGLGGAKNSQYF. In DNA form, the CDR3 reads TGCGCCAGCAGTCCCGGGCTAGGGGGGGCCAAAAACAGTCAGTACTTC.

The J gene is TRBJ2-7, the V gene TRBV6-6; D is uncertain. Trimming left V 0 bases short and J 0 bases short, with 6 bases between. This CDR3 contains 14 residues. Germline assignment: CDR1 MNHNY and CDR2 SVGAGI (reference sequence). The CDR3 coding sequence is TGTGCCAGCAGTTACTCTGATAGCTCCTACGAGCAGTACTTC. This translates into CASSYSDSSYEQYF.

The chain uses TRBV10-2 and TRBJ2-2; TRBD1 aligns across 9 bases. Germline-derived CDR1 and CDR2 are WSHSY and SAAADI. The CDR3 totals 15 residues. With V trimmed by 6 bases and J by 2 bases, 4 bases remained unmatched. CDR3: CASRVGQGNTGELFF. The CDR3 DNA reads as TGCGCCAGCAGAGTGGGACAGGGTAACACCGGGGAGCTGTTTTTT.

This clone was detected only a few times. The rearrangement joins TRBV5-4 to TRBJ2-1; 8 positions agree with TRBD2. V lost 9 bases to trimming and J lost 0 bases; unmatched junction nucleotides: 5. This CDR3 has 14 amino acids. Germline V lookup: CDR1 SGHNT, CDR2 YYREEE (reference sequence). This CDR3 reads CAISAGGSYNEQFF. The CDR3 DNA follows: TGTGCCATTTCGGCGGGAGGCTCCTACAATGAGCAGTTCTTC.

V is TRBV15 and J is TRBJ2-5; TRBD2 matches 9 bases. This CDR3 region has 16 residues. Germline V gene lookup returns CDR1 LNHNV and CDR2 YYDKDF (reference sequence). J was trimmed by 0 bases and V by 8 bases; bases with no gene match: 10. CDR3 sequence: CATRSGSYSYQETQYF. CDR3 nucleotides: TGTGCCACCCGTAGCGGGAGCTACTCGTACCAAGAGACCCAGTACTTC.

This sequence joins TRBV18 and TRBJ1-4; 7 bases agree with TRBD1. From germline, CDR1 is KGHSH and CDR2 LQKENI. The CDR3 is 14 amino acids. V lost 6 bases and J lost 8; bases outside the gene matches: 9. Here the CDR3 DNA reads TGTGCCAGCTCCCGAAACCAGGGGGGAGAAAAACTGTTTTTT. As protein: CASSRNQGGEKLFF.

Concerning this clone: Its ends do not fully match the called genes, so a read error is possible. Here the CDR3 DNA reads TGTGCCAGCAGCCGCCGGGACAGGGCCGATCGTAAAAACAGTCAGTACTTC. Its protein is CASSRRDRADRKNSQYF. The chain is built from TRBV5-6 and TRBJ2-4; TRBD1 matches at 9 bases. CDR1 is SGHDT, CDR2 YYEEEE, per germline. The CDR3 runs to 17 residues.

The genes are TRBV4-1 and TRBJ2-7; 9 bases are a match to TRBD1. V was clipped by 3 bases and J by 7 bases; unmatched bases: 7. The CDR3 consists of 14 residues. Germline V gives CDR1 MGHRA, CDR2 YSYEKL. DNA for the CDR3: TGCGCCAGCAGCCACACAGGGGGCGCGGGGGAGCAGTACTTC. Residues: CASSHTGGAGEQYF.

As concerns this clone: At the DNA level, this CDR3 is encoded by other sequences in the same sample as well. This rearrangement joins TRBV27 to TRBJ2-7, with D maybe TRBD2 (5 bases). The V gene's germline CDR1 is MNHEY and CDR2 SMNVEV (reference sequence). CDR3 length: 12 residues. Trimming removed 2 bases at V and 3 bases at J, with 5 bases between. In DNA, the CDR3 is TGTGCCAGCAGTTTACGGGGCTACGAGCAGTACTTC. Protein product: CASSLRGYEQYF.

The chain recombines TRBV9 with TRBJ2-1, with 12 bases matching TRBD2. V was clipped by 5 bases and J by 0 bases; unmatched bases: 3. Per the germline V gene, CDR1 is SGDLS and CDR2 is YYNGEE. The CDR3 consists of 16 residues. The CDR3 here is CASSASGGASYNEQFF. CDR3 nucleotide sequence: TGTGCCAGCAGTGCTAGCGGGGGGGCCTCCTACAATGAGCAGTTCTTC. Full variable domain (remainder filled in from reference TRBV9 and TRBJ2-1): DSGVTQTPKHLITATGQRVTLRCSPRSGDLSVYWYQQSLDQGLQFLIQYYNGEERAKGNILERFSAQQFPDLHSELNLSSLELGDSALYFCASSASGGASYNEQFFGPGTRLTVL.

This clone was detected a few times. The sample holds other DNA sequences that translate to the same CDR3. The chain employs TRBV5-1 and TRBJ1-6; D is unresolved. Germline V lookup: CDR1 SGHRS, CDR2 YFSETQ. V dropped 0 bases and J dropped 7 bases, with 8 bases sitting between them. The CDR3 extends over 14 amino acids. The CDR3 nucleotides read TGCGCCAGCAGCTTGGGACAAAAGAATTCACCCCTCCACTTT. It yields the protein CASSLGQKNSPLHF.

The V call is TRBV7-8, the J call TRBJ2-7; TRBD2 matches 7 bases. The V segment lost 0 bases and the J segment 5 bases; nucleotides outside the gene matches: 4. The CDR3 is 14 residues long. Germline loops: CDR1 SGHVS, CDR2 FQNEAQ. DNA of the CDR3: TGTGCCAGCAGCTTAGCCGGGGGGAGGAACGAGCAGTACTTC. Its protein is CASSLAGGRNEQYF.

The chain joins TRBV27 to TRBJ2-4; tentative D call: TRBD2 (7 bases). Germline V gene sequence: CDR1 MNHEY, CDR2 SMNVEV (reference sequence). CDR3 length: 14 amino acids. Between the trimmed V and J ends, which lost 6 bases and 8 bases, there was a span of 17 bases. The DNA for the CDR3 is TGTGCCAGCAGCCTAGGGGGAGGGCCCGACATTCAGTACTTC. This translates into CASSLGGGPDIQYF.

The rearrangement uses TRBV6-5 and TRBJ2-7; D possibly corresponds to TRBD2 (6 bases). The ends were cut back, 2 bases at V and 3 bases at J, with 11 bases in the middle. The CDR3 has 14 residues. The germline V gene has CDR1 MNHEY and CDR2 SVGAGI. The CDR3 region is CASSYGGNGYEQYF. CDR3 coding DNA: TGTGCCAGCAGTTACGGAGGGAATGGCTACGAGCAGTACTTC.

In its sample, this clone was seen once. The chain has TRBV27 and TRBJ2-7, with D perhaps TRBD2 (6 bases). The ends were cut back, 5 bases at V and 2 bases at J, with 19 bases in the middle. Germline V lookup: CDR1 MNHEY, CDR2 SMNVEV (reference sequence). CDR3 length equals 16 residues. The CDR3 DNA is TGTGCCAGCAGTGGGCTAACGTCCGGGGGACCCTACGAGCAGTACTTC. Residues: CASSGLTSGGPYEQYF.

The rearrangement joins TRBV19 to TRBJ2-1; 7 nucleotides align to TRBD2. The CDR3 length is 14 residues. CDR1 and CDR2 (germline): LNHDA, SQIVND (reference sequence). V trimming: 10 bases; J trimming: 1 base; junction bases outside the gene matches: 7. CDR3 nucleotides: TGTGCCACCACGCGAGCGGGGTCCTACAATGAGCAGTTCTTC. It codes for CATTRAGSYNEQFF.

The chain has TRBV7-8 and TRBJ2-2, with TRBD1 matching 7 bases. CDR3 length: 15 amino acids. Germline CDR1 reads SGHVS; CDR2 reads FQNEAQ. The junction had 15 bases not matched to a gene; V was cut back by 11 bases and J by 6 bases. The CDR3 nucleotides are TGTGCCTTTCAGAGGGGGCGGGTTCCGTCCGGGGAGCTGTTTTTT. Translating gives CAFQRGRVPSGELFF.

The chain is built from TRBV11-2 and TRBJ1-6; TRBD1 might be the D (6 bases). Per germline, CDR1 SGHAT and CDR2 FQNNGV. There are 15 residues in the CDR3. V dropped 0 bases and J dropped 8 bases, with 11 bases sitting between them. The CDR3 bases are TGTGCCAGCAGCTTAGAGGCGGGGGCCGATTCACCCCTCCACTTT. Its protein product is CASSLEAGADSPLHF.

This clone turned up a few times. The J gene is TRBJ2-1, the V gene TRBV5-4, with 7 bases matching TRBD2. Germline V lookup: CDR1 SGHNT, CDR2 YYREEE (reference sequence). Trimming removed 4 bases from V and 7 bases from J; junction bases left unmatched: 11. There are 15 residues in the CDR3. CDR3 region: CASSPTSPPANEQFF. Here the CDR3 DNA reads TGTGCCAGCAGCCCGACTAGCCCCCCCGCGAATGAGCAGTTCTTC.

Only a few counts were recorded for this clone. The V and J genes are TRBV5-5 and TRBJ1-6; the D is unclear. V dropped 0 bases and J dropped 7 bases, with 17 bases sitting between them. This CDR3 spans 17 amino acids. Germline V gene sequence: CDR1 SGHKS, CDR2 YYEKEE (reference sequence). CDR3 bases: TGTGCCAGCAGCTTGGAGCCGGGGTCAGCAGACAATTCACCCCTCCACTTT. Amino acid sequence: CASSLEPGSADNSPLHF.